This entry is about one T cell receptor (beta chain). Germline CDR1 reads GTSNPN; CDR2 reads SVGIG (reference sequence). The CDR3 consists of 15 residues. V lost 2 bases to trimming and J lost 0 bases, with 11 bases between them. Sequenced by immunoSEQ multiplex PCR; TCRdb stores in-frame clones only, minus some. This repertoire shows 80,000 or so clones, 70% to 90% found once; its top ten account for roughly 8%. The data originate from a study of OX40 agonist ivuxolimab in advanced cancers. Specimen: CD4+ or CD8+ T cells sorted from blood, collected in a trial of the OX40 agonist ivuxolimab. The genes are TRBV30 and TRBJ1-5; D remains ambiguous. The clonotype comes from an adult with an advanced solid tumor such as melanoma, head and neck, liver or kidney cancer. CDR3 in amino acids: CAWSRERYSNQPQHF. Here the CDR3 DNA reads TGTGCCTGGAGTAGAGAACGTTATAGCAATCAGCCCCAGCATTTT. Full variable domain (remainder filled in from reference TRBV30 and TRBJ1-5): SQTIHQWPATLVQPVGSPLSLECTVEGTSNPNLYWYRQAAGRGLQLLFYSVGIGQISSEVPQNLSASRPQDRQFILSSKKLLLSDSGFYLCAWSRERYSNQPQHFGDGTRLSIL.